The 20 T cell receptor beta chains listed next were all sequenced from one sample in a study of a mutant IDH1 vaccine in newly diagnosed glioma. Time point reported: baseline, week 1 (first vaccination visit). Treatment specified: pre-vaccination baseline after standard-of-care therapy. This table comes from immunoSEQ multiplex PCR, and its TCRdb copy is limited to in-frame clones, with some not included. This sample has 60,000 to 75,000 clones; approximately 79% occur once, and the top ten carry 7.5% to 9%. The specimen comprised PBMCs, sampled from a glioma patient treated with radiotherapy, temozolomide or both. These receptors all stem from a man aged 50 to 60 with glioma.

The gene calls are TRBV19 and TRBJ2-7; no clear D gene. The germline V and J ends were trimmed by 3 bases and 1 base, with 10 bases remaining between them. CDR3 size: 14 residues. Germline CDR1 and CDR2: LNHDA and SQIVND (reference sequence). CDR3 loop: CASSIQGPSYEQYF. DNA for the CDR3: TGTGCCAGTAGTATCCAAGGACCTTCCTACGAGCAGTACTTC.

The chain links TRBV30 to TRBJ2-7, with 9 bases aligning to TRBD1. V dropped 0 bases and J dropped 6; count of bases not matched to a gene: 12. CDR1 is GTSNPN, CDR2 SVGIG, per germline (reference sequence). This CDR3 is 16 amino acids long. The CDR3 sequence is CAWSVQWGQGNSEQYF. CDR3 DNA: TGTGCCTGGAGTGTACAGTGGGGACAGGGTAATTCCGAGCAGTACTTC.

The chain combines TRBV2 with TRBJ1-5, with 8 bases that match TRBD1. The CDR3 sequence is 14 residues long. Germline-derived CDR1 and CDR2 are SNHLY and FYNNEI. J lost 7 bases, V lost 4 bases, and 6 bases had no gene match. The CDR3 reads CASSAQGAGQPQHF. The CDR3 DNA reads TGTGCCAGCAGTGCCCAGGGGGCTGGGCAGCCCCAGCATTTT.

The genes are TRBV5-6 and TRBJ1-2; TRBD1 might be the D (5 bases). CDR1 and CDR2 (germline): SGHDT, YYEEEE. The V end was cut by 2 bases, the J end by 0 bases, with 14 bases between. The CDR3 length is 16 residues. CDR3 DNA: TGTGCCAGCAGCTTAACTGTGACAGCTACTAACTATGGCTACACCTTC. Its translation is CASSLTVTATNYGYTF.

The chain uses TRBV7-9 and TRBJ1-1, with 8 positions matching TRBD1. V shed 5 bases, J shed 5 bases, and the junction held 16 bases outside the gene matches. The CDR3 contains 17 residues. Germline assignment: CDR1 SEHNR and CDR2 FQNEAQ (reference sequence). CDR3 nucleotides: TGTGCCAGCAGCCCCTCATTTCGAGGACAGGGAGGTACTGAAGCTTTCTTT. Its protein is CASSPSFRGQGGTEAFF.

This chain connects TRBV6-6 to TRBJ2-7; TRBD1 matches 7 bases. The V gene's germline CDR1 is MNHNY and CDR2 SVGAGI (reference sequence). The CDR3 covers 15 residues. The V gene end was trimmed by 5 bases and the J gene end by 3 bases; junction bases not matched to a gene: 10. The CDR3 DNA is TGTGCCAGCAGTCACCGACAGGGCCAAAGCTACGAGCAGTACTTC. Its protein is CASSHRQGQSYEQYF.

The genes are TRBV4-1 and TRBJ2-2; no clear D. V was trimmed by 0 bases and J by 1 base, leaving 9 bases between them. The CDR3 has 16 amino acids. Germline V gene lookup returns CDR1 MGHRA and CDR2 YSYEKL. DNA of the CDR3: TGCGCCAGCAGCCAAGATAATACACGGAACACCGGGGAGCTGTTTTTT. Translation gives CASSQDNTRNTGELFF.

This sequence joins TRBV6-5 and TRBJ1-2; D is undetermined. This CDR3 spans 15 amino acids. Germline V lookup: CDR1 MNHEY, CDR2 SVGAGI. The V end was cut by 4 bases, the J end by 4 bases, with 16 bases between. The CDR3 region is CASSSQHLSVYGYTF. The CDR3 nucleotides are TGTGCCAGCAGTTCGCAACACTTGTCGGTCTATGGCTACACCTTC.

The V call is TRBV30, the J call TRBJ2-6; D not certain. CDR3 length: 12 amino acids. Germline-derived CDR1 and CDR2 are GTSNPN and SVGIG (reference sequence). V dropped 3 bases and J dropped 4 bases, with 4 bases sitting between them. The CDR3 is CAWRTGANVLTF. The CDR3 DNA sequence: TGTGCCTGGAGAACCGGGGCCAACGTCCTGACTTTC.

V and J are TRBV19 and TRBJ2-3; the D is unclear. Trimming left V 6 bases short and J 2 bases short, with 9 bases between. The CDR3 contains 13 residues. The germline gives CDR1 LNHDA, CDR2 SQIVND (reference sequence). CDR3 sequence reads: CASSFLDTDTQYF. CDR3 nucleotides: TGTGCCAGTAGCTTCTTGGACACAGATACGCAGTATTTT.

This chain links TRBV5-1 with TRBJ1-1, with D maybe TRBD1 (6 bases). The V end lost 0 bases, the J end lost 2 bases, and 11 bases lay between the germline ends. The V gene's germline CDR1 is SGHRS and CDR2 YFSETQ. This CDR3 comprises 15 residues. CDR3: CASSLGQAGNTEAFF. CDR3 bases: TGCGCCAGCAGCTTGGGACAGGCGGGCAACACTGAAGCTTTCTTT.

The rearrangement uses TRBV10-3 and TRBJ2-1, with D perhaps given as TRBD1 or TRBD2 (5 bases each). CDR3 length equals 13 residues. V was cut by 0 bases and J by 7 bases, with 7 bases left in between. Germline values: CDR1 ENHRY, CDR2 SYGVKD. The CDR3 nucleotides are TGTGCCATCAGTGAGTCTGGGGGAAATGAGCAGTTCTTC. It yields the protein CAISESGGNEQFF.

The chain has TRBV6-1 and TRBJ2-7; possibly TRBD2 for D (5 bases). V shed 5 bases and J shed 5 bases, with 7 bases lying between them. CDR3 length: 11 residues. Per germline, CDR1 MNHNS and CDR2 SASEGT. The CDR3 bases are TGTGCCAGCAGTCGGCGGGACGAGCAGTACTTC. It is translated as CASSRRDEQYF.

V gene TRBV13 combines with J gene TRBJ2-7, with no clear D. CDR1 PRHDT and CDR2 FYEKMQ come from the germline V gene (reference sequence). CDR3 size: 12 residues. V lost 5 bases to trimming and J lost 3 bases, with 8 bases between them. The CDR3 DNA reads as TGTGCCAGCAGCATCTCGAGCTACGAGCAGTACTTC. Translation: CASSISSYEQYF.

The V gene is TRBV7-6, the J gene TRBJ2-2; TRBD1 matches 11 bases. The CDR3 contains 14 residues. CDR1 and CDR2 (germline): SGHVS, FNYEAQ. The V gene end was trimmed by 6 bases and the J gene end by 4 bases; junction bases not matched to a gene: 1. The CDR3 loop is CASRGQGGTGELFF. DNA for the CDR3: TGTGCCAGCAGGGGACAGGGGGGCACCGGGGAGCTGTTTTTT.

This clone has a single count. The chain links TRBV18 to TRBJ1-3; no reliable D call. Germline V gives CDR1 KGHSH, CDR2 LQKENI. Trimming left V 1 base short and J 6 bases short, with 7 bases between. This CDR3 region has 13 residues. The CDR3 region has the DNA TGTGCCAGCTCACCACTCGGGGAAAACACCATATATTTT. Translated, it gives CASSPLGENTIYF.

The gene calls are TRBV2 and TRBJ1-6; 8 bases match TRBD1. The CDR3 contains 15 residues. Losses at the gene ends were 9 bases for V and 0 bases for J; bases not matched to a gene: 4. CDR1 and CDR2 (germline): SNHLY, FYNNEI. The CDR3 region has the DNA TGTGCCAGTCGGGACAGGAGCTCCTATAATTCACCCCTCCACTTT. It specifies CASRDRSSYNSPLHF.

This chain uses TRBV7-8 with TRBJ2-5, with a weak D call TRBD2 (6 bases). V lost 4 bases and J 5 bases, leaving 23 bases between the germline ends. There are 17 residues in the CDR3. Germline CDR1 SGHVS, CDR2 FQNEAQ. The CDR3 loop reads CASSSNSWTTRAETQYF. The CDR3 nucleotides read TGTGCCAGCAGCTCCAACTCCTGGACTACACGAGCGGAGACCCAGTACTTC.

J is TRBJ1-1 and V is TRBV9, with TRBD1 as a possible D gene (5 bases). The CDR3 has 13 amino acids. The V end was cut by 4 bases, the J end by 6 bases, with 13 bases between. Germline CDR1 is SGDLS and CDR2 is YYNGEE. In DNA, the CDR3 is TGTGCCAGCAGCCCTGGTCCGGGGGCTGAAGCTTTCTTT. Its translation is CASSPGPGAEAFF.

This clone was seen a handful of times. The chain joins TRBV9 to TRBJ2-3; D not resolved. Per the germline V gene, CDR1 is SGDLS and CDR2 is YYNGEE. The CDR3 runs 14 residues. V shed 0 bases and J shed 2 bases, with 7 bases lying between them. The CDR3 is CASSVVPVTDTQYF. The CDR3 coding sequence is TGTGCCAGCAGCGTAGTCCCGGTCACAGATACGCAGTATTTT.